This TCR beta chain appears in the sequencing data of a study of T cells in Graves' hyperthyroidism and ophthalmopathy. Looked up from germline, CDR1 is LNHNV and CDR2 is YYDKDF (reference sequence). The CDR3 has 16 amino acids. The ends were cut back, 4 bases at V and 2 bases at J, with 15 bases in the middle. In its sample, this clonotype was seen a few times. Regions amplified from RNA transcripts were the TCR beta CDR3 regions. The TCR CDR3 first-round RT-PCR relied on the HTBI primer set. TCRdb independently ran MiXCR on the multiplex PCR reads; one entry per CDR3 protein. The sample lists about 180,000 distinct CDR3 sequences, approximately 9% occurring once.

This TCR derives from a young woman with Graves' hyperthyroidism that later progressed to Graves' ophthalmopathy. Sequencing was performed on blood. The chain recombines TRBV15 with TRBJ1-5, with TRBD1 as a possible D gene (5 bases). The CDR3 bases are TGTGCCACCAGCACAAGCCGGGGACGGGGCAATCAGCCCCAGCATTTT. Its translation is CATSTSRGRGNQPQHF.